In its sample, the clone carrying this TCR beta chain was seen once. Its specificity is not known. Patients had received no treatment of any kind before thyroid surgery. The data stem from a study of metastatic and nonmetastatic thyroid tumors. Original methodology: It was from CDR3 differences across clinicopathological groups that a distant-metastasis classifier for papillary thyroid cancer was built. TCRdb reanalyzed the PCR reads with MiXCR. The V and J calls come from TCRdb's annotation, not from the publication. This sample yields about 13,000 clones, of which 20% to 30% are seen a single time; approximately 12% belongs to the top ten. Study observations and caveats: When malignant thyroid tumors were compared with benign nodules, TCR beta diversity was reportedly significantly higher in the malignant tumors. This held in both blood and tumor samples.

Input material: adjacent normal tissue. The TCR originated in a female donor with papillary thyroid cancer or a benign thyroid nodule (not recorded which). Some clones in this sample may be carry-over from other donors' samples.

The DNA for the CDR3 is TGCGCCAGCAGCCAAGACAGGGGATACTACGAGCAGTACTTC. Amino acids: CASSQDRGYYEQYF. The chain joins TRBV4-1 to TRBJ2-7, with D perhaps matching TRBD1 (6 bases). In germline, CDR1 is MGHRA, CDR2 YSYEKL. V lost 0 bases to trimming and J lost 3 bases, with 9 bases between them. The length of the CDR3 is 14 residues.